Listed below are T cell receptor beta chains from one sample, sequenced in a study of T cells in Graves' hyperthyroidism and ophthalmopathy. Via MiXCR, TCRdb re-called the multiplex PCR reads, giving one row per CDR3 protein. The table includes more than 450,000 distinct CDR3 sequences, approximately 14% detected once. Input material: blood. The receptor set was obtained from a woman aged 35 to 49 with Graves' hyperthyroidism. CDR3s include the opening cysteine and the closing phenylalanine or tryptophan. D genes are given only for firm matches. Size is stated for part of the rows, as once, few or many counts, or as a class when the clone is expanded.

clone size	V gene	D gene	J gene	CDR3 DNA	CDR3 protein
many	TRBV24-1	TRBD2	TRBJ2-1	TGTGCCACCAGTGACTCGACTAGCGGGAGAGCTTACAATGAGCAGTTCTTC	CATSDSTSGRAYNEQFF
few	TRBV12-3/TRBV12-4	.	TRBJ1-2	TGTGCCAGCGGAATAAGGGACGAACCCTATGGCTACACCTTC	CASGIRDEPYGYTF
few	TRBV6-9	.	TRBJ2-7	TGTGCCAGCAGTTTTGTAGGTCTCACCTACGAGCAGTACTTC	CASSFVGLTYEQYF
many	TRBV20-1	.	TRBJ2-7	TGCAGTGCTAGAGTGGGACCTGGCTACGAGCAGTACTTC	CSARVGPGYEQYF
many	TRBV10-3	TRBD1	TRBJ2-7	TGTGCCATCAGTGCTTCGACAGGGGCCTCCTACGAGCAGTACTTC	CAISASTGASYEQYF
many	TRBV7-3	.	TRBJ2-1	TGTGCCAGCAGTTTTTTCTCCGACTCTACCACAAATGAGCAGTTCTTC	CASSFFSDSTTNEQFF
.	TRBV4-2	TRBD1	TRBJ2-5	TGTGCCAGCAGCCAAGATCATTACAGGGGGGATCCCCAGTACTTC	CASSQDHYRGDPQYF
few	TRBV3-1	.	TRBJ2-5	TGTGCCAGCAGCCAAGACGGGCCTCTGATGTACCAAGAGACCCAGTACTTC	CASSQDGPLMYQETQYF
few	TRBV19	TRBD2	TRBJ2-2	TGTGCCAGTACCGAAGAAGCGGGAGTGAACACCGGGGAGCTGTTTTTT	CASTEEAGVNTGELFF
many	TRBV7-9	.	TRBJ2-3	TGTGCCAGCAGCTTGAGACTGGAGGATACGCAGTATTTT	CASSLRLEDTQYF
few	TRBV5-1	TRBD2	TRBJ2-3	TGCGCCAGCAGCTTAACTAGCGGGAGGCCCCCCACCGGCACAGATACGCAGTATTTT	CASSLTSGRPPTGTDTQYF
many	TRBV28	TRBD1	TRBJ1-2	TGTGCCAGCAGCCTCGGGGGACAGGGACACGGTGGTGGCTACACCTTC	CASSLGGQGHGGGYTF